This record looks at one T cell receptor beta chain sequence and its context. The antigen remains undetermined. This sample was taken from a study of cytomegalovirus exposure and HLA in healthy donors. With 60 Vbeta and 13 Jbeta primers, the PCR was carried out. TCRdb keeps only in-frame clones here, not all; method: immunoSEQ multiplex PCR. Here the sample spans about 190,000 clones, 77% being singletons. V lost 3 bases to trimming and J lost 0 bases; unmatched junction nucleotides: 10. The CDR3 is made up of 17 amino acids. CDR1 and CDR2 (germline): KGHSH, LQKENI. Broader study findings: In a later analysis, V- and J-gene trimming of beta chains associated with a DCLRE1C missense variant, replicated independently.

Sequencing input: PBMCs. The chain has TRBV18 and TRBJ1-2; TRBD1 matches 7 bases. The clonotype comes from a woman aged 25 to 45 in good health and CMV-seropositive. CDR3 amino acids: CASSPFVGQDSNYGYTF. As DNA, the CDR3 is TGTGCCAGCTCACCCTTTGTTGGACAGGACTCTAACTATGGCTACACCTTC.